This T cell receptor beta chain was identified during a study of OX40 agonist ivuxolimab in advanced cancers. The wider study: Treatment of patients was with ivuxolimab, an agonistic anti-OX40 (CD134) antibody. A history of anti-PD-1, anti-PD-L1 or anti-CTLA-4 therapy was acceptable, and about 37% had some. Study observations and caveats: Expanded clones tended on average to be more numerous among CD8+ T cells than CD4+.

Assay used: immunoSEQ multiplex PCR; TCRdb lists only in-frame clones, some missing. The table includes about 82,000 clones, around nine tenths detected once. Of note for this clone: What it binds is not known.

The V and J ends lost 5 bases and 2 bases respectively, with 17 bases between them. The CDR3 runs 17 residues. CDR1 is SGHRS, CDR2 YFSETQ, per germline. Samples were taken at baseline and on day 1 of cycles 4 and 7. This sequence was found in an adult with an advanced solid tumor such as melanoma, head and neck, liver or kidney cancer. Sequencing was performed on CD4+ or CD8+ T cells sorted from blood, taken in a trial of the OX40 agonist ivuxolimab. The J gene is TRBJ2-6, the V gene TRBV5-1; D is possibly TRBD1 (5 bases). The CDR3 region has the DNA TGCGCCAGCAGGGCAGGGTCGAACTTGGCTGGGGCCAACGTCCTGACTTTC. It specifies CASRAGSNLAGANVLTF.